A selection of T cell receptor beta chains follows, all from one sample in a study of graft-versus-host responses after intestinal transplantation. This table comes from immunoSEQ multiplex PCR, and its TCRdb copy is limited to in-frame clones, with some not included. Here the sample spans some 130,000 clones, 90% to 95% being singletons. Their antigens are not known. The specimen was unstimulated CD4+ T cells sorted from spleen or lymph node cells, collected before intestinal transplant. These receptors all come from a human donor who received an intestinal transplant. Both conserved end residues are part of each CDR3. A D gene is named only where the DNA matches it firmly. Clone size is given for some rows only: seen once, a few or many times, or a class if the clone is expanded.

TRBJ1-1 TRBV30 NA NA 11 CAWVMNTEAFF TGTGCCTGGGTAATGAACACTGAAGCTTTCTTT
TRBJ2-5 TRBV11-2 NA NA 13 CASSSTGRETQYF TGTGCCAGCAGCTCTACAGGAAGGGAGACCCAGTACTTC
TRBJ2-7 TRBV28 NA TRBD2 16 CASRPLGAGGLYEQYF TGTGCCAGCAGGCCCCTGGGGGCGGGAGGGCTTTACGAGCAGTACTTC
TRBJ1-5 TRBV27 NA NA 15 CASSLWAGRDQPQHF TGTGCCAGCAGTTTATGGGCAGGGAGGGATCAGCCCCAGCATTTT
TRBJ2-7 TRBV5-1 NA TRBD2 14 CASSLGLAGAEQYF TGCGCCAGCAGCTTGGGACTAGCGGGAGCCGAGCAGTACTTC
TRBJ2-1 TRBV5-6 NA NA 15 CASSFVAENDNEQFF TGTGCCAGCAGCTTTGTAGCGGAAAACGACAATGAGCAGTTCTTC
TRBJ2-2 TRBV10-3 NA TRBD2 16 CAISGGLAGNTGELFF TGTGCCATCAGTGGGGGGCTAGCGGGCAACACCGGGGAGCTGTTTTTT
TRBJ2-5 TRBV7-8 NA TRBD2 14 CASKLAPTQETQYF TGTGCCAGCAAACTAGCGCCTACCCAAGAGACCCAGTACTTC
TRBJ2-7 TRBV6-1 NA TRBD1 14 CASIRDRGAYEQYF TGTGCCAGCATCCGGGACAGGGGAGCCTACGAGCAGTACTTC
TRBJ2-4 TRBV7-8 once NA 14 CASSLAWGRHIQYF TGTGCCAGCAGCTTAGCTTGGGGGAGGCACATTCAGTACTTC
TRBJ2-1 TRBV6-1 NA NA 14 CASGDRQSYNEQFF TGTGCCAGCGGAGACAGGCAGTCCTACAATGAGCAGTTCTTC
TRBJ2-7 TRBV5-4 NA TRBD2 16 CASRPGLAGEIYEQYF TGTGCCAGCAGGCCTGGACTAGCGGGAGAAATATACGAGCAGTACTTC
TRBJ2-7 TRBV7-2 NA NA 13 CASSDPLGYEQYF TGTGCCAGCAGCGATCCTCTCGGATACGAGCAGTACTTC
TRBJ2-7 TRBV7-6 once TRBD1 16 CASSQRTGQGAHEQYF TGTGCCAGCAGCCAACGGACGGGACAGGGGGCACACGAGCAGTACTTC
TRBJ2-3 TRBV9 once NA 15 CASSGWLASTDTQYF TGTGCCAGCAGCGGATGGTTAGCCTCCACAGATACGCAGTATTTT
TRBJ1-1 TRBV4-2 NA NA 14 CASSQDRRGTEAFF TGTGCCAGCAGCCAAGATCGACGGGGCACTGAAGCTTTCTTT
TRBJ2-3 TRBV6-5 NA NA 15 CASVRRAGSTDTQYF TGTGCCAGCGTTCGTCGGGCGGGGAGCACAGATACGCAGTATTTT
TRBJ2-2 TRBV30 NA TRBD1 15 CAWITGQGPTGELFF TGTGCCTGGATTACCGGACAGGGGCCCACCGGGGAGCTGTTTTTT
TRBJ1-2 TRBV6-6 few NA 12 CASSDYNYGYTF TGTGCCAGCTCAGACTATAACTATGGCTACACCTTC
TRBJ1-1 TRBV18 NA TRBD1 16 CASSPPAGGVNTEAFF TGTGCCAGCTCACCACCGGCAGGGGGGGTGAACACTGAAGCTTTCTTT
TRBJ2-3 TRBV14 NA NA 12 CASSPRTDTQYF TGTGCCAGCAGCCCTCGCACAGATACGCAGTATTTT
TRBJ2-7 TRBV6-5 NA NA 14 CASSYGAASYEQYF TGTGCCAGCAGTTATGGAGCGGCCTCCTACGAGCAGTACTTC
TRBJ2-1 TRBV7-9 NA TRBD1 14 CASSLVQGAYEQFF TGTGCCAGCAGCTTAGTACAGGGGGCGTATGAGCAGTTCTTC
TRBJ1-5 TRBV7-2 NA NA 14 CASSGLGGGQPQHF TGTGCCAGCAGCGGGTTGGGGGGCGGACAGCCCCAGCATTTT
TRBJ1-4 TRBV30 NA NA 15 CAWSRRDGPNEKLFF TGTGCCTGGAGTCGCCGGGACGGACCTAATGAAAAACTGTTTTTT
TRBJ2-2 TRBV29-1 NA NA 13 CSVEVPAGGELFF TGCAGCGTTGAAGTCCCGGCAGGAGGGGAGCTGTTTTTT